The T cell receptor (beta chain) described here comes from a study of long-term antiretroviral therapy in people with HIV. The assay, immunoSEQ v3.0, was run at survey level. Only in-frame clones appear in the TCRdb table, and some are missing; sequencing was by immunoSEQ multiplex PCR. The table shows 20,000 to 25,000 clones, with nearly 95% occurring only once. Germline V gene sequence: CDR1 SGHDT, CDR2 YYEEEE. Trimming left V 2 bases short and J 3 bases short, with 12 bases between. The CDR3 runs 15 residues. This TCR was sampled from a woman aged 45-59 years with HIV. The sample consisted of unsorted PBMCs, taken 4.4 years after starting antiretroviral therapy. The chain uses TRBV5-6 and TRBJ1-5; TRBD1 is a possible D gene (5 bases). The CDR3 region has the DNA TGTGCCAGCAGCTTATCCGGGACCCTCAATCAGCCCCAGCATTTT. This translates into CASSLSGTLNQPQHF.